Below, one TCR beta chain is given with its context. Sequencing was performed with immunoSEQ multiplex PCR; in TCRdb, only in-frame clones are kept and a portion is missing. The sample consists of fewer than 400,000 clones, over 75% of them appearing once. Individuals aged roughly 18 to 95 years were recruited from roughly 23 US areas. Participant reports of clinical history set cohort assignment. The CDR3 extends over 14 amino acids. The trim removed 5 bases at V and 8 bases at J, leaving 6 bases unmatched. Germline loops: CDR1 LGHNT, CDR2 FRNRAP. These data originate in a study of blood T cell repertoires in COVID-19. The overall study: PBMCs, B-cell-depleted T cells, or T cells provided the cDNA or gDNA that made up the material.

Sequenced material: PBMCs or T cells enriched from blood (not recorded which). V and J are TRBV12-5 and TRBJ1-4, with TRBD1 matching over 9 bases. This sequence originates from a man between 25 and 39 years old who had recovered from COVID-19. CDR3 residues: CASGEGTGGEKLFF. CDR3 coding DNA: TGTGCTAGTGGTGAAGGAACAGGGGGCGAAAAACTGTTTTTT.